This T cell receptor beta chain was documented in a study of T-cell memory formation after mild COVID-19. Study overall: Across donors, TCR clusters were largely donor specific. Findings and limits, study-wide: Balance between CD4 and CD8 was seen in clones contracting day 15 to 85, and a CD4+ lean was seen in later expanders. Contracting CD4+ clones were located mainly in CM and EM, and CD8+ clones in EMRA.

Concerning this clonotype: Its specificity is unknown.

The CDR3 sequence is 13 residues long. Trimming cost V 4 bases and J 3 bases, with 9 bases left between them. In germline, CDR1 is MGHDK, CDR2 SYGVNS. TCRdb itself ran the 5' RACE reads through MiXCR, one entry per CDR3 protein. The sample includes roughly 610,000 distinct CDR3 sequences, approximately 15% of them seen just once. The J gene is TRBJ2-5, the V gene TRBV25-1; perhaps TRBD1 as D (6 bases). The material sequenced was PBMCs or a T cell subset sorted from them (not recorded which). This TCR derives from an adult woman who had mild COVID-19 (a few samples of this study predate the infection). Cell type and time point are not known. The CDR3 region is CASSGNREETQYF. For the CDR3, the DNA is TGTGCCAGCAGTGGCAACAGGGAAGAGACCCAGTACTTC.